The entry below gives a single T cell receptor beta chain sequence along with its context. This clonotype was seen at least ten times. There is no known antigen for this receptor. Base qualities are not recorded, but no much larger clone differs from it by a single base. This record belongs to a study of Graves' ophthalmopathy and Graves' hyperthyroidism (dated by TCRdb to 2017 to 2018). About the full investigation: Peripheral blood was collected at initial diagnosis, prior to any treatment. To tell Graves' ophthalmopathy apart from Graves' hyperthyroidism, and to predict which patients would progress to ophthalmopathy, the study relied on TCR beta repertoire signatures. In total, under 150 blood samples were TCR-sequenced: 40 to 45 ophthalmopathy, 80 or so hyperthyroidism and roughly 17 hyperthyroidism-to-ophthalmopathy patients. To explore V-J signatures that distinguish ophthalmopathy from hyperthyroidism, a discovery set of about 99 patients was enrolled, made up of 40 to 45 with ophthalmopathy and some 56 with stable hyperthyroidism. An independent validation cohort comprised some 19 hyperthyroidism patients and 15 to 17 patients who later progressed from hyperthyroidism to ophthalmopathy. In about 6 hyperthyroidism patients, the T-cell repertoire of thyroid tissue was compared with the T-cell repertoire of blood. Following sample collection, hyperthyroidism patients were given methimazole at a starting dose of 30 mg daily, and ophthalmopathy patients were given high-dose intravenous methylprednisolone. Broad study findings and their caveats: No statistical method was used to set the sample size in advance, and the investigators knew which group each participant was assigned to. In validation, the model predicted ophthalmopathy progression with nearly 71% sensitivity and approximately 78% specificity; eleven to twelve predicted patients were CT-confirmed with GO in a median of approximately 6.2 months. Most expanded thyroid clonotypes with a frequency above 0.001 also appeared in blood, which suggests that blood repertoires may reflect the immune response in the thyroid. The 13-signature model separated ophthalmopathy from stable hyperthyroidism with around 90% sensitivity and roughly 84% specificity in cross-validation, and 80%/75% in the test set.

The ophthalmopathy patients had moderately to severely active disease, with a Clinical Activity Score of 3 or higher, a NOSPECS grade of 4 or higher, and a disease duration of less than 3 months. Patients with other autoimmune diseases, uncontrolled infections, pregnancy or lactation were excluded. Diagnosis was based on clinical symptoms, serum thyroxine, TRAb, thyroid ultrasound and orbital computed tomography. Using Ficoll-Paque density gradient centrifugation, PBMCs were isolated from less than 11 ml of fresh peripheral blood. Total RNA was extracted using Trizol reagent, and RNA quality was checked on an Agilent 2100 Bioanalyzer. Trimmed from V: 10 bases; trimmed from J: 6 bases; junction bases lacking a gene match: 15. The germline V gene provides CDR1 MNHEY and CDR2 SVGAGI. The CDR3 goes from the cysteine to the phenylalanine over 14 residues. Only the CDR3 DNA is retained, 42 bases long and in frame from the first base.

For repertoire sequencing, TCR beta CDR3 regions were amplified from RNA transcripts. A first-round RT-PCR used HTBI primers with the Qiagen OneStep RT-PCR kit, followed by a second-round multiplex PCR, size selection and purification. Libraries were sequenced on an Illumina HiSeq2000 using paired-end 100 bp reads. For the original study's pipeline: SOAPnuke was used to process the reads, removing any read that contained adapters or uncalled bases, had a mean Phred below 15, or lacked an exact match to the constant primer or identifier. COPE v1.2.5 was used to merge high-quality paired reads. Each unique nucleotide sequence was defined as a clonotype, and clonotypes were aligned to IMGT TRB V, D and J references with MiTCR v1.1. The analysis was limited to V-J combinations with a frequency above 0.0001, which together covered 99% to 99.2% of the repertoires. A TCR clonal expansion and chaos score per V-J combination was defined as the ratio of F50 clonal expansion to chaos observed in the TCRdist matrix. Welch's t-statistics and random forest were used to reduce the features to 13 V-J combinations, which were then used as input to a naive Bayes classifier. Thyroid-blood repertoire similarity was quantified with the Morisita-Horn index. Using fastp trimming at Q25 and MiXCR clonotype assembly, TCRdb reanalyzed the public sequencing data and kept in-frame beta chains. Rows merge per CDR3 protein into single entries with the most common DNA and genes. The V and J calls were determined by TCRdb, not by the authors. Present in this sample are 300,000 to 400,000 distinct CDR3 sequences, 17% of which were seen just once. Together, the top ten hold over 9% of the sample.

The source is an adult man with Graves' ophthalmopathy. The chain is assembled from TRBV6-5 and TRBJ2-7; TRBD2 aligns with 7 central bases. The sample comprised peripheral blood. The bases read TGTGCCATCTCGTATCGGCGGGAGTCTCTCGAGCAGTACTTC. Its product reads: CAISYRRESLEQYF.